This entry concerns a single T cell receptor beta chain. Its antigen remains unidentified. The sample holds no much larger clone one base away, and base qualities are not on file. Libraries were prepared through the immunoSEQ multiplex PCR assay. A mixture of 60 forward primers for TCR Vbeta segments and 13 reverse primers for TCR Jbeta segments was used in the multiplex PCR. Amplification of the CDR3 region of rearranged TCR beta genes was performed with a multiplex PCR assay on genomic DNA. The Illumina HiSeq System was used to sequence the amplified TCR beta libraries as 87-base-pair reads. In the paper's pipeline: A later analysis tallied around 87 million unique TCR beta chains across the 666 repertoires, and about 10 million of those chains were shared by two or more donors. A nearest-neighbor algorithm error-corrected the raw reads and collapsed the reads into unique sequences, merging closely related sequences to remove PCR and sequencing errors. CDR3 sequences were aligned to IMGT reference sequences to assign V, D and J gene segments. For a sequence to be retained, a match of at least six nucleotides to both a V gene segment and a J gene segment was required. Rearrangements were classified as productive when the CDR3 lacked stop codons and remained in frame with V and J, and all other rearrangements were classified as non-productive. Following IMGT convention, CDR3 was defined as the stretch from the second conserved V-encoded cysteine up to the conserved J-encoded phenylalanine. The earlier analysis of about 610 of the donors excluded sequences that lacked an unambiguous match to a single V gene segment. An earlier analysis of under 750 of the donors called V segments functional above 56.7% productive rearrangements and segregating when the between-donor standard deviation exceeded 5%. A statistical classification framework was built to diagnose cytomegalovirus status from the catalog of TCR beta chain sequences. V and J gene assignment, in a later analysis, came from comparing TCR nucleotide sequences with IMGT/GENE-DB human TR gene sequences. The TCRdist pipeline was used in a later analysis to assign CDR3 sequences and most-parsimonious VDJ recombination scenarios. A later analysis defined each TCR beta chain by its CDR3 amino acid sequence plus V-gene family, and excluded reads lacking a unique V-gene family. As a way to deal with suspected cross-contamination and a sequencing artifact, a later analysis dropped more than 500 nucleotide sequences that were highly shared and had low generation probability. A later analysis calculated a clonal expansion index for each public chain from normalized within-repertoire ranks of inferred template counts. A later analysis computed generation probabilities with a VDJ recombination model fitted to out-of-frame rearrangements, and checked the results against IGoR. A later analysis scored TCR-TCR, TCR-HLA and TCR-CMV co-occurrence with hypergeometric tests, applying a repertoire-size bias correction to TCR pairs. In a later analysis, false discovery rates were estimated by permuting HLA or CMV assignments 20 times. A later analysis grouped co-occurring TCRs with DBSCAN, adding TCRdist sequence similarity when clustering within HLA-allele-positive subsets. Repertoires with fewer than 30,000 or more than 120,000 public chains were left out of co-occurrence clustering, as were five repertoires with anomalous nucleotide sharing. Here the immuneACCESS table is served through TCRdb, limited to in-frame sequences with V and J called. Missing clones are a known gap in these copies; in checked studies unresolved V genes cover under half, and the rest lacks a known reason. V, J and clone size derive from that table, while D and trimming were established from the DNA sequence. The sample profile shows about 130,000 clones; roughly 72% of them were found once. The ten largest account for roughly 1.8% of the sample.

The sample originates from a study of cytomegalovirus exposure and HLA in healthy donors (dated by TCRdb to about 2017). Background on the whole study: According to an earlier analysis of 587 of the donors, roughly 180 million T cells yielded 90 million to 130 million unique TCR beta sequences and 276 Gb of sequence data. An early release that covered roughly 600 HLA-typed donors contained approximately 300 gigabases of sequencing data and roughly 84 million unique TCR sequences. Among the roughly 370 genotyped donors, around 81% belonged to the genetic ancestry cluster associated with self-reported Caucasian donors. The study was designed to test whether signatures of past pathogen exposure could be identified by cataloging public T cell receptors. The study profiled the T cell repertoires of hundreds of subjects by immunosequencing and related them to cytomegalovirus serostatus. A separate validation cohort of 100 to 150 different subjects was used in addition to the approximately 610-subject first cohort. High-throughput TCR immunosequencing, statistical association of individual TCRs with disease status, and machine learning were combined to predict cytomegalovirus infection status. A later analysis re-analyzed previously published TCR beta repertoires from approximately 700 donors and added high-resolution HLA genotyping to study TCR occurrence patterns. The later analysis used no new phenotypic data to find candidate immune exposures, relying instead on TCR beta sequences and their occurrence across donors. An earlier analysis of around 540 of the donors applied high-throughput TCR beta sequencing to assess whether each TCR beta V gene segment acted as functional or pseudogenic. Alongside the repertoire data, information on donor age, sex, ethnicity and CMV serostatus was compiled. A later genetic analysis used genome-wide SNP genotypes for about 60% of the roughly 700 donors, treating that subset as a discovery cohort. Every discovery cohort repertoire had been produced on one sequencing platform. HLA typing included class I and class II loci at four-digit resolution. Typing coverage varied by locus: about 620-630 donors for A, B, C, DRB1 and DQB1; roughly 500 for DQA1; around 570 for DPA1; 400 to 480 for DPB1. Four or five DR-DQ haplotypes were handled as single units for association and clustering, since linkage in the cohort was strong. Across 398 genotyped donors of the cohort, an average of roughly 200,000 unique TCR beta nucleotide sequences per donor were sequenced, and roughly a sixth of those sequences were non-productive.

Overall results and qualifications from the work: Most CMV-associated TCR beta chains appeared to be HLA-restricted in a later analysis, and the HLA associations seemed to be driven largely by CMV exposure. Roughly 17 rarely observed V segments, including chromosome 9 orphons, were excluded from the earlier analysis of some 590 of the donors because counts were too low. Correlated functional status among segregating V segments might be attributable to linkage disequilibrium, but an unknown experimental factor could not be ruled out. An earlier analysis of some 560 of the donors showed that most TCR beta V segments appeared in productive rearrangements either about 90% or about 30% of the time, which broadly matched IMGT annotations. Assigning TCR associations to individual alleles was difficult when HLA alleles, especially DR and DQ, strongly co-occurred. In a later genetic analysis, a missense DCLRE1C variant was associated with V-gene and J-gene trimming of TCR beta chains, and the association was replicated in an independent cohort. Some IMGT-functional V segments, including TRBV6-2 and TRBV6-3, could not be told apart with the 87-base-pair reads, so those segments were excluded. Most TCR sequences were observed very rarely across donors, whereas some public TCRs were present in many individuals. A later analysis associated about 17,000 TCR beta sequences with specific HLA alleles at a false discovery rate of 0.05. The study gave a list of 150 to 200 TCR beta chains associated with cytomegalovirus. A later analysis reported that several top co-occurrence clusters appeared linked to parvovirus B19, influenza, CMV and Epstein-Barr virus. In both the original and validation cohorts, the classifier was reported to diagnose cytomegalovirus status with high specificity and sensitivity. The only immune exposure information available for the cohort was CMV serostatus. Compared with equally common non-associated chains, HLA-associated TCR beta chains in a later analysis were more clonally expanded and had lower generation probabilities. The authors suggested that the approach could potentially be extended to other disease states and immunological phenotypes. The presence/absence analyses assumed that sequencing depth was roughly uniform across donors, and that assumption may not be true. Because HLA typing was missing for some donors at each locus, association tests included only the typed subset. A further reported finding was that TCR beta sequences accurately predicted the HLA-A and HLA-B alleles for most subjects in the first cohort. A later analysis found that TCR association rates varied across HLA loci, with DRB1 alleles showing the most associated TCRs and HLA-C alleles the fewest. Only TCR beta chains were sequenced in this cohort, and the absence of alpha or paired-chain data limited detectable features. A later genetic analysis reported fewer N-insertions in productive TCRs among donors in an Asian-associated ancestry cluster than the approximately 700-donor mean. A cluster of highly shared sequence variants was judged likely to be a technical artifact of the sequencing pipeline. In vitro tests confirmed that a few of the cytomegalovirus-associated TCR beta chains recognize cytomegalovirus antigens.

Ends trimmed: V by 5 bases, J by 0 bases; bases unmatched to a gene: 16. The CDR3 starts with the cysteine, ends with the phenylalanine, and has 19 residues. CDR3 DNA is the only sequence kept; it has 57 bases, read in frame from the first base. Based on the germline V gene (reference sequence), the CDR1 and CDR2 sequences are SEHNR and FQNEAQ. The cohort comprised more than 550 healthy bone marrow donors. All cohort members were sampled while nominally healthy, although unrecorded immune exposures were likely present. The donor was CMV seronegative and was included in the group of several hundred seronegative cohort members. Each donor provided a peripheral blood sample, and peripheral blood mononuclear cells were used for TCR beta sequencing. The Qiagen DNeasy Blood Extraction Kit was used to extract genomic DNA from the blood cell samples.

The material sequenced was PBMCs. Recombination joined TRBV7-9 with TRBJ1-3; 7 bases in the middle match TRBD1. The source of this sequence is a woman aged 50 to 60 in good health and CMV-seronegative. The nucleotides read TGTGCCAGCAGCCTTGAGGGACAGCGATTGACGTACTCTGGAAACACCATATATTTT. This translates into CASSLEGQRLTYSGNTIYF. Full variable domain (CDR3 extended with the reference TRBV7-9 and TRBJ1-3 proteins): DTGVSQNPRHKITKRGQNVTFRCDPISEHNRLYWYRQTLGQGPEFLTYFQNEAQLEKSRLLSDRFSAERPKGSFSTLEIQRTEQGDSAMYLCASSLEGQRLTYSGNTIYFGEGSWLTVV.